This T cell receptor beta chain was documented in a study of PD-1 blockade in classical Hodgkin lymphoma. Study background: Patients were administered nivolumab (3 mg/kg intravenously) every 2 weeks.

All patients experienced relapse after autologous stem cell transplantation, and brentuximab vedotin exposure was variable. Some clones are missing from TCRdb's copy, which holds only in-frame ones; the method was immunoSEQ multiplex PCR. The repertoire consists of around 20,000 clones, with 75% to 85% occurring once and the leading ten covering roughly a sixth. Germline V gene lookup returns CDR1 MNHEY and CDR2 SMNVEV (reference sequence). The CDR3 covers 14 residues. V was clipped by 4 bases and J by 3 bases; unmatched bases: 4. The source is a human donor with classical Hodgkin lymphoma. The chain is built from TRBV27 and TRBJ2-7, with 9 bases identical to TRBD1. The sample consisted of peripheral blood mononuclear cells (PBMCs), taken before the second cycle of nivolumab. CDR3: CASSSGTGRYEQYF. Here the CDR3 DNA reads TGTGCCAGCAGTTCTGGGACAGGGCGCTACGAGCAGTACTTC.